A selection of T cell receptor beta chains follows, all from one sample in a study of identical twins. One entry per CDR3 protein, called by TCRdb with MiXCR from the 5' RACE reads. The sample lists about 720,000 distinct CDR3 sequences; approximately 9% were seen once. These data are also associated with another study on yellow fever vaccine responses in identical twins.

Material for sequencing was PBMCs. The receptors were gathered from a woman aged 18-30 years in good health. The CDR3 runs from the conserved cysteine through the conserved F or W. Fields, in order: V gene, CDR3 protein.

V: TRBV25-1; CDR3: CASTKKWGEAFF
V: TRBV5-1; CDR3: CASSLNAWDPNSPLHF
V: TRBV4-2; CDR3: CASSHELAGLYEQYF
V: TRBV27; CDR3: CASSPGTSGTPYEQYF
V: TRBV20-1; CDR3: CSARGLRLAGGVSYNEQFF
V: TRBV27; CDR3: CASSTLQGINSPLHF
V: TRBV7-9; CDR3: CASSPLGQGALTEAFF
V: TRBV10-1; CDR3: CASSEGGGDTQYF
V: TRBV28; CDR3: CASSNPRGEAGETQYF
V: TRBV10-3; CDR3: CAISDGERDTQYF
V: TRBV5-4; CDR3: CASSLPGQGARGLGNIQYF
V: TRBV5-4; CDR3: CASSSTAETAEKLFF
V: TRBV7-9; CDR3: CASTQRELKKTQYF
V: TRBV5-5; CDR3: CASGGTYTDTQYF
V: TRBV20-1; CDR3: CSASPTFAGGGSPLHF
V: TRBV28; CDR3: CASSLAGSEAFF
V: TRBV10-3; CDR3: CAISEDRDQPQHF
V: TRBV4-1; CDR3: CASSQASSPTRAGELFF
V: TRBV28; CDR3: CASSGTGTNINTQYF
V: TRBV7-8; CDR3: CASSLEGGATYNEQFF
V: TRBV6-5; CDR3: CASSYRSTNYGYTF
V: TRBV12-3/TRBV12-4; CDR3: CASSFSDWNTEAFF
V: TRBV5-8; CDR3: CASSLRPGTGTGELFF
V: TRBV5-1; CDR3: CASSYRGGAEETQYF
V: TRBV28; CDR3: CASSILQETQYF
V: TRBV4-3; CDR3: CASSRNREEAFF
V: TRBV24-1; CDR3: CATSDSLSGDGYTF
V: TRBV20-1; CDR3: CSARDGAHEQYF
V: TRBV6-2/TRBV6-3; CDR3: CASSYDRGRETQYF
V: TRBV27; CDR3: CASSFGRGEQYF
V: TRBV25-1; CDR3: CASSGPGNGSPLHF
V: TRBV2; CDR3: CASSEDPPSNEQYF
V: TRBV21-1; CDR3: CAPGESGKRYEQYF
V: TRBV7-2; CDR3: CASSSIPYEQYF
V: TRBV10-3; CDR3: CATHLAGELFF
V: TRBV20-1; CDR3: CSAQLRDLKSHGYTF
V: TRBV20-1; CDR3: CSARKTGMVTEAFF
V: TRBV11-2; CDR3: CASSLGSGGRITDTQYF
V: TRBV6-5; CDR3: CASSQGTVFRF
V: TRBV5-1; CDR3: CASSLDRGPNSPLHF
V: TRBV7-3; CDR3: CASSSPPYEQYF
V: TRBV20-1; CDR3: CSSGTGLATTDTQYF
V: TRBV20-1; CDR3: CSARHRNQETQYF
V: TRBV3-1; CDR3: CASSELGGPNEQYF
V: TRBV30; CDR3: CAWSVLGGNRINEQFF
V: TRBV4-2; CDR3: CASSQDGKVTDTQYF
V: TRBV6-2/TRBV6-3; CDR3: CASSYSTGLAVTGELFF
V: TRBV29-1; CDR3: CSVGGTSVDEQFF
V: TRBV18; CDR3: CASSPPLAGGQETQYF
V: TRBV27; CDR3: CASSLAGGPMGTQYF
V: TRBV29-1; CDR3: CSVEDLAGLVTTDTQYF
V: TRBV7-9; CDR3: CASSLGAGAYEQHF
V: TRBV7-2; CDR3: CASSPFPGTTVTQYF
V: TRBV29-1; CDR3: CSVTGVNIQYF
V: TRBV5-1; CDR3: CASSLAVAASGGYEQYF
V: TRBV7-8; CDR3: CASSLGWETEQYF
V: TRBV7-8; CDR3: CASRENRDTGETQYF
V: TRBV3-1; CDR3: CASSPRGFSSGYGYTF
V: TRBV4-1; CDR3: CASSQVEGVVQYF